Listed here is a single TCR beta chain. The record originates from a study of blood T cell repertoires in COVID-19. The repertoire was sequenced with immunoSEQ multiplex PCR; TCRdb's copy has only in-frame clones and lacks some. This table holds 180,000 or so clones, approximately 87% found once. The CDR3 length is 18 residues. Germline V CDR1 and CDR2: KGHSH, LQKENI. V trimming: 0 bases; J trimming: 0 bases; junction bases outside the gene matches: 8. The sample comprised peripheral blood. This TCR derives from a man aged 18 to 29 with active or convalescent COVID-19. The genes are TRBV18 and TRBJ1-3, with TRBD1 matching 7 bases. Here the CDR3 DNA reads TGTGCCAGCTCACCACCGTTACAGGGGCTGCCCTCTGGAAACACCATATATTTT. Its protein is CASSPPLQGLPSGNTIYF.